The source of this TCR beta chain is a study of metastatic and nonmetastatic thyroid tumors. Study-wide context: Repertoires from malignant and benign thyroid patients were compared across blood and tumor or nodule tissue.

Ahead of thyroid surgery, no patient had received treatment of any kind. Authors' data handling: What underpinned the distant-metastasis classifier for papillary thyroid cancer was the set of CDR3 differences across clinicopathological groups. From the PCR reads, TCRdb re-called clones with MiXCR. In this record, the V and J calls reflect TCRdb's handling and not the investigators' own analysis. This table holds about 38,000 clones, over 40% found once. From germline, CDR1 is LNHDA and CDR2 SQIVND (reference sequence). Trimming removed 3 bases from V and 2 bases from J; junction bases left unmatched: 9. This CDR3 has 19 amino acids.

The chain couples TRBV19 to TRBJ2-3; 15 nucleotides match TRBD2. The sequenced sample was tumor tissue. The sequence came from a male donor with papillary thyroid cancer or a benign thyroid nodule (not recorded which). Some clones in this sample may be carry-over from other donors' samples. CDR3 sequence reads: CASSMRSRTSGRATDTQYF. In nucleotides, the CDR3 is TGTGCCAGTAGTATGAGGTCCCGGACTAGCGGGAGGGCCACAGATACGCAGTATTTT.